This T cell receptor beta chain is from a study of OX40 agonist ivuxolimab in advanced cancers. Overall study context: Six ivuxolimab dose levels, 0.01 to 10 mg/kg, were given intravenously every 2 weeks. People who had prior anti-PD-1, anti-PD-L1 or anti-CTLA-4 therapy could take part, and less than 50% had some.

V dropped 5 bases and J dropped 9; count of bases not matched to a gene: 18. CDR1 SGHRS and CDR2 YFSETQ come from the germline V gene. The CDR3 covers 17 residues. TCRdb's copy holds only in-frame clones and misses some; the assay was immunoSEQ multiplex PCR. The sample gives over 60,000 clones, nearly 90% of which show up once; roughly 4% is in the top ten. The clonotype originates from an adult with an advanced solid tumor such as melanoma, head and neck, liver or kidney cancer. The sample consisted of CD4+ or CD8+ T cells sorted from blood, taken in a trial of the OX40 agonist ivuxolimab. The chain has TRBV5-1 and TRBJ2-1, with TRBD2 matching over 9 bases. The CDR3 DNA reads TGCGCCAGCAGACCCCAGGCGGGAGGGCCGAGTTCAGGTGAGCAGTTCTTC. It codes for CASRPQAGGPSSGEQFF.